These 18 T cell receptor beta chains originate from one sample sequenced in a study of control samples from healthy donors and cancer patients. This table comes from immunoSEQ multiplex PCR, and its TCRdb copy is limited to in-frame clones, with some not included. The sample lists approximately 130,000 clones; around 89% were seen once. Sequencing used blood. Receptors were obtained from a man aged 50-59 years in good health.

The V and J genes are TRBV2 and TRBJ1-4; a possible D gene is TRBD1 (5 bases). This CDR3 region has 13 residues. Germline V CDR1 and CDR2: SNHLY, FYNNEI. V dropped 8 bases and J dropped 3 bases, with 10 bases sitting between them. CDR3 residues: CASGWGANEKLFF. In DNA form, the CDR3 reads TGTGCCAGCGGATGGGGGGCTAATGAAAAACTGTTTTTT.

The genes are TRBV6-5 and TRBJ2-2, with 7 positions matching TRBD2. This CDR3 comprises 16 residues. J was trimmed by 4 bases and V by 4 bases; bases with no gene match: 9. Germline V gene sequence: CDR1 MNHEY, CDR2 SVGAGI. Here the CDR3 reads CASSSGPGGSTGELFF. The CDR3, as DNA: TGTGCCAGCAGTTCCGGACCCGGGGGGTCCACCGGGGAGCTGTTTTTT.

The chain carries TRBV7-8 and TRBJ1-5, with TRBD1 identical over 7 bases. The V gene end was trimmed by 5 bases and the J gene end by 4 bases; junction bases not matched to a gene: 8. CDR1 is SGHVS and CDR2 is FQNEAQ in the germline V gene. The CDR3 contains 15 residues. CDR3 sequence reads: CASSQMTGPNQPQHF. The CDR3 DNA follows: TGTGCCAGCAGCCAGATGACAGGGCCTAATCAGCCCCAGCATTTT.

The rearrangement joins TRBV6-1 to TRBJ1-5, with D unclear. V shed 0 bases and J shed 3 bases, with 9 bases lying between them. Germline assignment: CDR1 MNHNS and CDR2 SASEGT. The CDR3 extends over 15 amino acids. The CDR3 DNA reads TGTGCCAGCAGTGAAGCGGGAGGTTACAATCAGCCCCAGCATTTT. Its protein product is CASSEAGGYNQPQHF.

The rearrangement links TRBV12-5 to TRBJ2-7; 12 nucleotides line up with TRBD2. The CDR3 extends over 17 amino acids. CDR1 and CDR2 (germline): LGHNT, FRNRAP. Unmatched junction bases numbered 7, after V lost 1 base and J lost 3 bases. CDR3 sequence: CASGLARTSGEVYEQYF. CDR3 nucleotide sequence: TGTGCTAGTGGTTTGGCCCGGACTAGCGGGGAAGTCTACGAGCAGTACTTC.

The CDR3 DNA sequence: TGTGCCTGGGATACCGGGACGTCTGGAGGCTACACCTTC. Translation: CAWDTGTSGGYTF. The V call is TRBV30, the J call TRBJ1-2; D might be TRBD1 (5 bases). Germline CDR1 is GTSNPN and CDR2 is SVGIG (reference sequence). Between the trimmed V and J ends, which lost 5 bases and 8 bases, there was a span of 18 bases. The CDR3 contains 13 residues.

V is TRBV9 and J is TRBJ2-5; D is perhaps TRBD2 (7 bases). Trimming shortened V by 0 bases and J by 1 base, and 10 bases separated the two germline ends. The CDR3 runs 15 residues. Looked up from germline, CDR1 is SGDLS and CDR2 is YYNGEE. CDR3 residues: CASSVGGGPQETQYF. The DNA for the CDR3 is TGTGCCAGCAGCGTAGGCGGGGGCCCCCAAGAGACCCAGTACTTC.

V usage is TRBV5-4 and J usage is TRBJ2-1, with D possibly matching TRBD1 (5 bases). The V gene's germline CDR1 is SGHNT and CDR2 YYREEE (reference sequence). V was trimmed by 0 bases and J by 5 bases, leaving 9 bases between them. The CDR3 runs 14 residues. This CDR3 is CASSLGVGDNEQFF. The CDR3 nucleotides are TGTGCCAGCAGCTTGGGGGTAGGGGACAATGAGCAGTTCTTC.

CDR3 region: CARSLEQGGGNEQFF. The CDR3 region has the DNA TGTGCCAGAAGCTTGGAACAGGGTGGGGGTAATGAGCAGTTCTTC. The chain carries TRBV5-3 and TRBJ2-1; tentatively, D is TRBD1 (6 bases). TRBV5-3 is known as an ORF, though its function is uncertain. This CDR3 spans 15 amino acids. The V end lost 0 bases, the J end lost 7 bases, and 14 bases lay between the germline ends.

This chain joins TRBV7-6 and TRBJ2-3; D is ambiguous. V was clipped by 0 bases and J by 2 bases, with 9 bases between them. This CDR3 region has 15 residues. Germline V lookup: CDR1 SGHVS, CDR2 FNYEAQ. The CDR3 protein is CASSLAGSSTDTQYF. In DNA, the CDR3 is TGTGCCAGCAGCTTAGCGGGGTCTTCCACAGATACGCAGTATTTT.

The V call is TRBV15, the J call TRBJ2-5, with D unresolved. The CDR3 contains 15 residues. Looked up from germline, CDR1 is LNHNV and CDR2 is YYDKDF (reference sequence). The V end lost 2 bases, the J end lost 3 bases, and 13 bases lay between the germline ends. The CDR3 loop reads CATSRYRAEKETQYF. For the CDR3, the DNA is TGTGCCACCAGCAGATACCGGGCCGAAAAAGAGACCCAGTACTTC.

This chain uses TRBV2 with TRBJ2-7; D is undetermined. Germline CDR1 reads SNHLY; CDR2 reads FYNNEI. CDR3 size: 12 residues. V shed 1 base and J shed 6 bases, with 7 bases lying between them. Here the CDR3 reads CASSEGRPEQYF. The CDR3 DNA reads as TGTGCCAGCAGTGAAGGACGTCCCGAGCAGTACTTC.

The rearrangement joins TRBV6-2 or TRBV6-3 to TRBJ2-7; TRBD2 matches 11 bases. The CDR3 length is 12 residues. Germline CDR1 reads MNHEY; CDR2 reads SVGEGT. CDR3 sequence (DNA): TGTGCCAGCAGTTACGCTAGCGGGGGGCCCGTTGTC. Translating gives CASSYASGGPVV.

CDR3 in amino acids: CASSPGTGGKTQYF. In nucleotides, the CDR3 is TGTGCCAGCAGTCCCGGGACAGGGGGAAAGACCCAGTACTTC. V usage is TRBV6-5 and J usage is TRBJ2-5, with 11 bases identical to TRBD1. This CDR3 is 14 amino acids long. The germline V gene has CDR1 MNHEY and CDR2 SVGAGI. V lost 5 bases and J lost 6; bases outside the gene matches: 5.

This chain connects TRBV6-5 to TRBJ2-5, with 7 bases lining up with TRBD1. The length of the CDR3 is 14 residues. Germline values: CDR1 MNHEY, CDR2 SVGAGI. J gave up 0 bases and V 6 bases, and 4 bases lay outside the gene matches. The CDR3 sequence is CASSPTGYQETQYF. In nucleotides, the CDR3 is TGTGCCAGCAGCCCGACAGGGTACCAAGAGACCCAGTACTTC.

The chain couples TRBV25-1 to TRBJ1-2; D is unclear. Trimming removed 4 bases at V and 3 bases at J, with 12 bases between. The CDR3 covers 14 residues. Germline V CDR1 and CDR2: MGHDK, SYGVNS. CDR3 loop: CASSGRGKDYGYTF. The CDR3 DNA follows: TGTGCCAGCAGTGGACGGGGAAAGGACTATGGCTACACCTTC.

The chain uses TRBV18 and TRBJ1-4; D may be TRBD1 (6 bases). Trimming removed 6 bases at V and 8 bases at J, with 13 bases between. The CDR3 extends over 13 amino acids. CDR1 and CDR2 (germline): KGHSH, LQKENI. CDR3 protein: CASSRGGNEKLFF. CDR3 nucleotide sequence: TGTGCCAGCTCCCGAGGGGGGAACGAAAAACTGTTTTTT.

A single count supports this clone. CDR3 residues: CASSQGAGCTF. DNA of the CDR3: TGCGCCAGCAGCCAAGGGGCGGGGTGCACCTTC. This chain links TRBV4-1 with TRBJ1-2; D is uncertain. Trimming left V 1 base short and J 13 bases short, with 10 bases between. Germline loops: CDR1 MGHRA, CDR2 YSYEKL. This CDR3 region has 11 residues.